These T cell receptor beta chains were read from a single sample in a study of T cells after yellow fever vaccination. TCRdb reprocessed the 5' RACE reads with MiXCR, giving one entry per CDR3 protein. Altogether 15,000 or so distinct CDR3 sequences are present, 4% being singletons, with the ten largest covering 0.35% to 0.45%. Sequencing used PBMCs, either bulk or a sorted T-cell subset (CD4+, CD8+, memory, or dextramer-sorted; not recorded which), obtained 15 days after the yellow fever booster vaccination. The receptors were gathered from a man under 40 who received the YFV17D yellow fever vaccine. CDR3s include the opening cysteine and the closing phenylalanine or tryptophan. Each record gives: CDR3 length, V gene, D gene, J gene, clone size, CDR3 DNA, CDR3 protein. A D gene is named only where the DNA matches it firmly. The size field is filled for only some rows; it gives once, few, many or a size class.

len: 16
v_gene: TRBV7-9
d_gene: .
j_gene: TRBJ1-2
abundance: many
CDR3nt: TGTGCCAGCAGCTTAGCCGGGGACCCTCGGAGTGATGGCTACACCTTC
CDR3aa: CASSLAGDPRSDGYTF

len: 16
v_gene: TRBV9
d_gene: .
j_gene: TRBJ2-2
abundance: many
CDR3nt: TGTGCCAGCAGCGCTCACCCAACTAGCAACACCGGGGAGCTGTTTTTT
CDR3aa: CASSAHPTSNTGELFF

len: 16
v_gene: TRBV3-1
d_gene: .
j_gene: TRBJ2-1
abundance: many
CDR3nt: TGTGCCAGCAGCCCCGTTATGGCCAAGTCCTACAATGAGCAGTTCTTC
CDR3aa: CASSPVMAKSYNEQFF

len: 14
v_gene: TRBV5-1
d_gene: .
j_gene: TRBJ2-3
abundance: medium-sized
CDR3nt: TGCGCCAGCAGCTTTAGAGGGGAAACAGATACGCAGTATTTT
CDR3aa: CASSFRGETDTQYF

len: 13
v_gene: TRBV7-9
d_gene: .
j_gene: TRBJ2-1
abundance: many
CDR3nt: TGTGCCAGCAGCAACCCGACCAACAATGAGCAGTTCTTC
CDR3aa: CASSNPTNNEQFF

len: 14
v_gene: TRBV30
d_gene: .
j_gene: TRBJ1-5
abundance: many
CDR3nt: TGTGCCTGGAGTGTATTGGCAGACAATCAGCCCCAGCATTTT
CDR3aa: CAWSVLADNQPQHF

len: 13
v_gene: TRBV5-1
d_gene: .
j_gene: TRBJ2-7
abundance: many
CDR3nt: TGCGCCAGCAGCTTCAGGGGTGGGTACGAGCAGTACTTC
CDR3aa: CASSFRGGYEQYF

len: 17
v_gene: TRBV7-2
d_gene: .
j_gene: TRBJ2-7
abundance: many
CDR3nt: TGTGCCAGCAGCTTGGTCCCAGGTAGTCGCCTCCCGGGCGAGCAGTACTTC
CDR3aa: CASSLVPGSRLPGEQYF

len: 16
v_gene: TRBV21-1
d_gene: .
j_gene: TRBJ2-3
abundance: medium-sized
CDR3nt: TGTGCCAGCAGCAAAGTGACCCGGGAGGGCCCAGATACGCAGTATTTT
CDR3aa: CASSKVTREGPDTQYF

len: 14
v_gene: TRBV5-1
d_gene: .
j_gene: TRBJ1-4
abundance: many
CDR3nt: TGCGCCAGCAGTCTGGGGCAGAATAATGAAAAACTGTTTTTT
CDR3aa: CASSLGQNNEKLFF

len: 14
v_gene: TRBV5-6
d_gene: .
j_gene: TRBJ2-6
abundance: many
CDR3nt: TGTGCCAGCAGCTTTGGTTCTGGGGCCAACGTCCTGACTTTC
CDR3aa: CASSFGSGANVLTF

len: 14
v_gene: TRBV18
d_gene: TRBD1
j_gene: TRBJ2-7
abundance: many
CDR3nt: TGTGCCAGCTCACCGGGGACAGCTTTATACGAGCAGTACTTC
CDR3aa: CASSPGTALYEQYF

len: 13
v_gene: TRBV7-9
d_gene: .
j_gene: TRBJ1-2
abundance: many
CDR3nt: TGTGCCAGCAGCCGAGACCGCGGATTGATCTACACCTTC
CDR3aa: CASSRDRGLIYTF

len: 14
v_gene: TRBV11-2
d_gene: .
j_gene: TRBJ2-3
abundance: many
CDR3nt: TGTGCCAGCAGCCCCCGGACCATCACAGATACGCAGTATTTT
CDR3aa: CASSPRTITDTQYF

len: 16
v_gene: TRBV7-2
d_gene: TRBD2
j_gene: TRBJ2-5
abundance: many
CDR3nt: TGTGCCAGCAGCTTAATGGCGGGAGGGGTAAAAGAGACCCAGTACTTC
CDR3aa: CASSLMAGGVKETQYF

len: 15
v_gene: TRBV7-9
d_gene: .
j_gene: TRBJ2-1
abundance: many
CDR3nt: TGTGCCAGCAGCTTAGGCATGGGGTATCGGAATGAGCAGTTCTTC
CDR3aa: CASSLGMGYRNEQFF

len: 17
v_gene: TRBV20-1
d_gene: .
j_gene: TRBJ1-4
abundance: .
CDR3nt: TGCTGTGCTAGAGGGAAGGTTCCTCACTTTGGTAATGAAAAACTGTTTTTT
CDR3aa: CCARGKVPHFGNEKLFF

len: 14
v_gene: TRBV7-9
d_gene: .
j_gene: TRBJ2-7
abundance: medium-sized
CDR3nt: TGTGCCAGCAGCCCGCCCGGGGTCCCCTACGAGCAGTACTTC
CDR3aa: CASSPPGVPYEQYF

len: 11
v_gene: TRBV20-1
d_gene: .
j_gene: TRBJ2-5
abundance: many
CDR3nt: TGCAGTGCATCGGGTTCGGAGACCCAGTACTTC
CDR3aa: CSASGSETQYF

len: 14
v_gene: TRBV23-1
d_gene: .
j_gene: TRBJ1-4
abundance: many
CDR3nt: TGCGCCAGCAGTCTCGGGGGTTTAGGAGAAAAACTGTTTTTT
CDR3aa: CASSLGGLGEKLFF

len: 13
v_gene: TRBV19
d_gene: .
j_gene: TRBJ2-2
abundance: many
CDR3nt: TGTGCCAGTAGTTTAGGGGACACCGGGGAGCTGTTTTTT
CDR3aa: CASSLGDTGELFF

len: 15
v_gene: TRBV4-2
d_gene: TRBD2
j_gene: TRBJ2-7
abundance: many
CDR3nt: TGTGCCAGCAGCCAAGGAAGTAGCGGGAGCGACGAGCAGTACTTC
CDR3aa: CASSQGSSGSDEQYF

len: 14
v_gene: TRBV4-2
d_gene: TRBD2
j_gene: TRBJ2-7
abundance: many
CDR3nt: TGTGCCAGCAGCCAATCTGTAGCGGGTTTCGAGCAGTACTTC
CDR3aa: CASSQSVAGFEQYF

len: 13
v_gene: TRBV10-2
d_gene: .
j_gene: TRBJ1-1
abundance: many
CDR3nt: TGCGCCAGCAGTGACGAGGGATGGACTGAAGCTTTCTTT
CDR3aa: CASSDEGWTEAFF

len: 15
v_gene: TRBV18
d_gene: TRBD2
j_gene: TRBJ2-5
abundance: few
CDR3nt: TGTGCCAGCTCACCACCGGAGCTAGCGGGTGAGACCCAGTACTTC
CDR3aa: CASSPPELAGETQYF

len: 16
v_gene: TRBV12-3/TRBV12-4
d_gene: TRBD2
j_gene: TRBJ2-3
abundance: many
CDR3nt: TGTGCCAGCAGTTTGCTTCGAGCGGGGGCGGGAGATACGCAGTATTTT
CDR3aa: CASSLLRAGAGDTQYF

len: 14
v_gene: TRBV5-1
d_gene: .
j_gene: TRBJ2-1
abundance: .
CDR3nt: TGCGCCAGCAGCTTCACAGGGTCGAACAATGAGCAGTTCTTC
CDR3aa: CASSFTGSNNEQFF

len: 16
v_gene: TRBV7-9
d_gene: .
j_gene: TRBJ2-1
abundance: many
CDR3nt: TGTGCCAGCAGCTTGGCTCCCCTAGAGAACCACAATGAGCAGTTCTTC
CDR3aa: CASSLAPLENHNEQFF

len: 18
v_gene: TRBV6-5
d_gene: TRBD2
j_gene: TRBJ2-4
abundance: many
CDR3nt: TGTGCCAGCACAGTATTCCCCCCCGGGAGGTCGGCCAAAAACATTCAGTACTTC
CDR3aa: CASTVFPPGRSAKNIQYF

len: 15
v_gene: TRBV5-1
d_gene: TRBD1
j_gene: TRBJ2-2
abundance: many
CDR3nt: TGCGCCAGCAGCGACGGGACAGTTGAAACCGGGGAGCTGTTTTTT
CDR3aa: CASSDGTVETGELFF

len: 14
v_gene: TRBV4-2
d_gene: .
j_gene: TRBJ2-3
abundance: many
CDR3nt: TGTGCCAGCAGCCAAGTGGGGGAGGTAGATACGCAGTATTTT
CDR3aa: CASSQVGEVDTQYF

len: 14
v_gene: TRBV29-1
d_gene: .
j_gene: TRBJ2-1
abundance: medium-sized
CDR3nt: TGCAGCGTTGCACAAAGACAGGGAGGCGATGAGCAGTTCTTC
CDR3aa: CSVAQRQGGDEQFF

len: 18
v_gene: TRBV6-5
d_gene: TRBD2
j_gene: TRBJ2-2
abundance: many
CDR3nt: TGTGCCAGCAGTTACCTTGCTAGCGGGAGGACCAACACCGGGGAGCTGTTTTTT
CDR3aa: CASSYLASGRTNTGELFF

len: 15
v_gene: TRBV5-1
d_gene: .
j_gene: TRBJ2-1
abundance: many
CDR3nt: TGCGCCAGCAGCTTGGTGTCAGGGAGTCACAATGAGCAGTTCTTC
CDR3aa: CASSLVSGSHNEQFF

len: 12
v_gene: TRBV29-1
d_gene: TRBD1
j_gene: TRBJ2-1
abundance: many
CDR3nt: TGCAGCGCTGGGACAGTGTACGATGAGCAGTTCTTC
CDR3aa: CSAGTVYDEQFF

len: 14
v_gene: TRBV5-1
d_gene: TRBD2
j_gene: TRBJ2-1
abundance: many
CDR3nt: TGCGCCAGCCTAGCGGGCCCCTCCTACAATGAGCAGTTCTTC
CDR3aa: CASLAGPSYNEQFF

len: 17
v_gene: TRBV9
d_gene: .
j_gene: TRBJ2-4
abundance: many
CDR3nt: TGTGCCAGCAGCGAGCGCCCCTCAGGACTAGCCAAAAACATTCAGTACTTC
CDR3aa: CASSERPSGLAKNIQYF

len: 14
v_gene: TRBV7-2
d_gene: TRBD2
j_gene: TRBJ2-5
abundance: many
CDR3nt: TGTGCCAGCAGCTTAGCGGCCCTAGCGGGAGCCCAGTACTTC
CDR3aa: CASSLAALAGAQYF

len: 15
v_gene: TRBV27
d_gene: TRBD2
j_gene: TRBJ2-1
abundance: many
CDR3nt: TGTGCCAGCAGTTCGCTAGCGGACTTGGCTGGTGAGCAGTTCTTC
CDR3aa: CASSSLADLAGEQFF

len: 16
v_gene: TRBV5-1
d_gene: TRBD2
j_gene: TRBJ2-1
abundance: medium-sized
CDR3nt: TGCGCCAGCAGCTCGGGGACTAGCGGGAGGGACAATGAGCAGTTCTTC
CDR3aa: CASSSGTSGRDNEQFF

len: 12
v_gene: TRBV12-5
d_gene: .
j_gene: TRBJ1-5
abundance: many
CDR3nt: TGTGCTAGTGGTTTGGGGTCCGGGCCCCAGCATTTT
CDR3aa: CASGLGSGPQHF